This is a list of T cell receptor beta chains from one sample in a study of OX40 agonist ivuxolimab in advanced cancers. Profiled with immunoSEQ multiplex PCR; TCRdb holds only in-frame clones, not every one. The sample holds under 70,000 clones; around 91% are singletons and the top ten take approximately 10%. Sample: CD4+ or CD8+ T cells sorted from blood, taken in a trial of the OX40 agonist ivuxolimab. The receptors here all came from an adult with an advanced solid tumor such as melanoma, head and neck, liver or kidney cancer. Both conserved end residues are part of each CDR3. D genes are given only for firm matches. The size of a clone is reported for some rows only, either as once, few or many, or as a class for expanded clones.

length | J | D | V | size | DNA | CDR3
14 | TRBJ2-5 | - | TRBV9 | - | TGTGCCAGCAGCGGCCGGAGCCTTGGAGAGACCCAGTACTTC | CASSGRSLGETQYF
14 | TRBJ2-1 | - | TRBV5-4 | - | TGTGCCAGCAGCCTAGGGATCACATCGCATGAGCAGTTCTTC | CASSLGITSHEQFF
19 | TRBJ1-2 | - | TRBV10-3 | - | TGTGCCATCAGAGAATCCGGGACAAGACGGCCGGGCGCTAACTATGGCTACACCTTC | CAIRESGTRRPGANYGYTF
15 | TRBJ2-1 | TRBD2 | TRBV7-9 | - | TGTGCCAGCAGCTCCGGACTAGCGGAGTACAATGAGCAGTTCTTC | CASSSGLAEYNEQFF
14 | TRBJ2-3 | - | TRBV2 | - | TGTGCCAGCAGGCTCAGGGGATACACAGATACGCAGTATTTT | CASRLRGYTDTQYF
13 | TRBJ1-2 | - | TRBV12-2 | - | TGTGCAAGTCAAGTGAGAGGGAACTATGGCTACACCTTC | CASQVRGNYGYTF
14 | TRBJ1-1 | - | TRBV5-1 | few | TGCGCCAGCAGCTTGATAGGGATAAACACTGAAGCTTTCTTT | CASSLIGINTEAFF
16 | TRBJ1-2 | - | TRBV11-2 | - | TGTGCCAGCAGCTCCCCTAGGGGGGGCACCCGCTATGGCTACACCTTC | CASSSPRGGTRYGYTF
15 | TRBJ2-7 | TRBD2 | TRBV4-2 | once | TGTGCCAGCAGCCAGGTAGCGGGAGGCTTGGGCGAGCAGTACTTC | CASSQVAGGLGEQYF
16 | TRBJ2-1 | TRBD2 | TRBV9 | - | TGTGCCAGCAGTTCCCTAGCGGGAGGGTCTTACAATGAGCAGTTCTTC | CASSSLAGGSYNEQFF
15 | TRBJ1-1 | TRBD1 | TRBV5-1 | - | TGCGCCAGCAGCTTTTCACAGGGGCTGGACACTGAAGCTTTCTTT | CASSFSQGLDTEAFF
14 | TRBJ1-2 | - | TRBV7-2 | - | TGTGCCAGCAGCCCCCGGGAGGGGTACTATGGCTACACCTTC | CASSPREGYYGYTF
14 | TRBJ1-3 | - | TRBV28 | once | TGTGCCAGCAATCCGGGGTGGACTGGAAACACCATATATTTT | CASNPGWTGNTIYF
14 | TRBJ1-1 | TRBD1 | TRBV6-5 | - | TGTGCCAGCAGGATCGGGACAGCGAACACTGAAGCTTTCTTT | CASRIGTANTEAFF
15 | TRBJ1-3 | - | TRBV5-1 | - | TGCGCCAGCAGCGTCCGCTGGGGGTCAGGAAACACCATATATTTT | CASSVRWGSGNTIYF
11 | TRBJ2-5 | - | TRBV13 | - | TGTGCCAGCAGCTTATCGGAGACCCAGTACTTC | CASSLSETQYF
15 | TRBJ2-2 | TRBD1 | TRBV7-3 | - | TGTGCCAGCAGCCTTAGCCGGGACAGCACCGGGGAGCTGTTTTTT | CASSLSRDSTGELFF
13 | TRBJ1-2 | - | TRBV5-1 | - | TGCGCCAGCAGCTTGGCGGGGGAGAGAGGCTACACCTTC | CASSLAGERGYTF
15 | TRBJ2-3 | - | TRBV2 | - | TGTGCCAGCTCAGGCGGGGTTTTTTACACAGATACGCAGTATTTT | CASSGGVFYTDTQYF
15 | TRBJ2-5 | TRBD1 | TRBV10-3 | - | TGTGCCACTCAACCCTCTGACAGGGCCGAAGAGACCCAGTACTTC | CATQPSDRAEETQYF
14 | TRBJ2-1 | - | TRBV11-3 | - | TGTGCCAGCAGTCCAAGTTTCGGCTACAATGAGCAGTTCTTC | CASSPSFGYNEQFF
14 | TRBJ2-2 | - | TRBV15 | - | TGTGCCACCAGCAGAGATCGGGAGTCGGGGGAGCTGTTTTTT | CATSRDRESGELFF